Sequencing of this T cell receptor (beta chain) was carried out in a study of human T cells and chemical hapten exposure (dated by TCRdb to the early 2020s). Regarding the research as a whole: For sensitization, 2% DPC in acetone was applied to a roughly 2 cm by roughly 2 cm area of upper inner arm skin. Throughout the approximately 25-week study period, patients were also given weekly therapeutic DPC doses on the scalp. Patch testing was done on the upper back using Finn chambers containing 0.01% DPC, and results were scored after 6 days according to International Contact Dermatitis Research Group standards. Most of the patients in the cohort were female, and the cohort covered alopecia areata with under or over 50% scalp involvement, alopecia totalis and alopecia universalis. Libraries were pooled for sequencing, and variation in per-sample TCR yields was attributed mainly to small differences in library volumes within the pool. This study followed changes in the peripheral blood TCR repertoire in vivo during primary and secondary sensitization of alopecia patients to the hapten diphenylcyclopropenone (DPC). Blood samples were taken from patients before sensitization (week 0) and then at 2, 6 and about 24 weeks after DPC sensitization. Blood for TCR sequencing was provided by twenty-nine alopecia patients at one to four time points (pre-sensitization, 2, 6 and 24 weeks).

Here is what the overall study found, with its caveats: Repeated subsampling changed both the strength of the expansion versus patch-test correlation and the threshold at which that correlation became significant. A positive correlation was found between the number of PT1 expanded TCRs and patch test score, with significance reached at thresholds 8, 16 and 32 but not 4. Alopecia, a presumed autoimmune disease, was present in all patients, so the immune response of the patients might differ from that of healthy individuals. Compared with pre-sensitization or healthy control sets, expanded TCRs formed significantly more large CDR3 similarity clusters, which is consistent with antigen-driven responses. DPC sensitization did not change the number of TCRs with a frequency above 1 in 1000, and there was no evidence of changes in global repertoire structure.

This clonotype has at least ten counts. This receptor's antigen is unknown. Within one base of it there is no much larger clone, and no base qualities were kept. The time point label here, explained by the study, means: pre-sensitization, week 0. The sample's treatment or condition label, decoded: therapeutic diphenylcyclopropenone sensitization with weekly scalp DPC. Blood at each patch-test visit was drawn before the patch test was applied. Eligible patients were aged 18 to 70, diagnosed with alopecia, deemed suitable for DPC therapy, and excluded if pregnant. Total RNA was isolated from unfractionated whole blood collected in Tempus Blood RNA tubes. Receptors were amplified or captured by RACE. The sequencer listed for this sample is NextSeq 500. During library preparation, unique molecular identifiers were attached to individual cDNA molecules so that TCRs could be counted quantitatively and reproducibly. For every blood RNA sample, sequencing covered both the TCR alpha and TCR beta chains. The study's own analysis went as follows. Samples had a median of roughly 98,000 TCRs, with a range from about 23,224 to 690,600. V, J and CDR3 annotation of the TCR reads was carried out using the Decombinator software suite. For PS versus PT1 abundance plots, all samples were subsampled to the same number of TCRs (28,000). TCRs were defined as expanded if absent before sensitization and observed at least eight times at the 2-week time point. TCRdb took the public reads, trimmed them with fastp at Q25, ran MiXCR for clone calling and kept in-frame beta chains. A single entry per CDR3 protein holds the most common genes and DNA from its merged rows. These V and J calls derive from TCRdb rather than the authors' analysis. The sample table contains about 350,000 distinct CDR3 sequences; only one count was recorded for about 5% of them. The top ten hold about 7.7% of the sample.

The germline V and J ends show losses of 0 bases and 9 bases respectively, and no gene match explains 7 bases of the junction. The germline V gene sets CDR1 to ENHRY and CDR2 to SYGVKD. The CDR3 measures 16 amino acids from cysteine to phenylalanine. Just the 48-base CDR3 DNA is kept, in frame starting at base 1. The sequence joins TRBV10-3 to TRBJ2-1, and 11 junctional nucleotides match TRBD2. This specimen was whole blood, taken in connection with sensitization to the hapten diphenylcyclopropenone (DPC). The TCR comes from a woman aged 18-29 years with alopecia areata. Some clones in this sample may be carry-over from other donors' samples. The CDR3 protein sequence reads: CAISESGLAARREQFF. The sequenced DNA is TGTGCCATCAGTGAGTCGGGACTAGCGGCCCGACGTGAGCAGTTCTTC.